This T cell receptor (beta chain) was observed in a study of T cells in Graves' hyperthyroidism and ophthalmopathy. Per the germline V gene, CDR1 is LGHDT and CDR2 is YNNKEL (reference sequence). This CDR3 has 14 residues. Trimming stripped 1 base from V and 10 bases from J, with 14 bases between. In its sample, this clonotype was seen many times. Its specificity is not known. Stability of Graves' hyperthyroidism was defined as absent ophthalmopathy progression within 18 months. The study excluded patients with uncontrolled infection, other autoimmune disease, pregnancy or lactation. Study-wide results and limits: Patients with ophthalmopathy were separated from those with stable hyperthyroidism by a 13 V-J model.

TCR beta CDR3 region amplification was performed from RNA transcripts. The TCR CDR3 first-round RT-PCR relied on the HTBI primer set. MiXCR, run by TCRdb on the multiplex PCR reads, gives a single entry per CDR3 protein. The profile shows approximately 330,000 distinct CDR3 sequences, around a sixth of them singletons. The chain combines TRBV3-1 with TRBJ2-1; D tentatively reads TRBD1 or TRBD2 (5 bases each). The specimen was blood. This receptor was identified in a woman in her fifties or sixties with Graves' hyperthyroidism. CDR3 coding DNA: TGTGCCAGCAGCCAAGGGATCGGGGCGAGGGAGCAGTTCTTC. Protein sequence: CASSQGIGAREQFF.